Sequencing of this T cell receptor beta chain was carried out in a study of beta chain features in type 1 diabetes. Study results and limitations: People with Type 1 diabetes carried modestly yet significantly shorter TCRB CDR3s in all four CD4+ subsets.

This CDR3 spans 13 amino acids. The V gene lost 6 bases and the J gene lost 3 bases, with 9 bases spanning the gap. From germline, CDR1 is GTSNPN and CDR2 SVGIG (reference sequence). There are a few counts of this clone. As yet, its antigen is unknown. Sequenced material consisted of expressed TCRB transcripts (all of the isolated RNA was reverse transcribed). Sequenced by immunoSEQ multiplex PCR; TCRdb stores in-frame clones only, minus some. The table lists a few hundred thousand clones, approximately 16% of them singletons, with 0.07% to 0.095% in the top ten. Material for sequencing was naive CD4+ T cells from blood. The chain joins TRBV30 to TRBJ2-6; D unresolved. The clonotype comes from a man younger than 40 with type 1 diabetes. CDR3 residues: CACTEFGANVLTF. The CDR3, as DNA: TGTGCCTGCACGGAGTTTGGGGCCAACGTCCTGACTTTC.